The 25 T cell receptor beta chains below were found in one sample sequenced in a study of T cells expressing NK-cell markers. TCRdb reanalyzed the 5' RACE reads, giving one entry per CDR3 protein sequence and no DNA. This sample's table has fewer than 400,000 distinct CDR3 sequences. Sequences were obtained from blood T cells: a sorted CD56 or NKG2C T cell subset, CD4+ or CD8+ T cells, or bulk PBMC T cells (not recorded which). Receptor source: a woman in her 50s in good health.

This chain joins TRBV12-3 or TRBV12-4 and TRBJ1-6; with no DNA, the TCRdb D assignment of TRBD1 cannot be verified. This CDR3 has 16 residues. CDR3 loop: CASSFSSGTGNSPLHF.

The chain couples TRBV5-4 to TRBJ2-1; TCRdb designates TRBD2, a call that cannot be tested without DNA. CDR1 is SGHNT and CDR2 is YYREEE in the germline V gene (reference sequence). The CDR3 covers 17 residues. The CDR3: CASSPPPGTSGGNEQFF.

The chain has TRBV4-1 and TRBJ1-1. This CDR3 region has 15 residues. CDR1 MGHRA and CDR2 YSYEKL come from the germline V gene. The CDR3 is CASSQDGGRRTEAFF.

The CDR3: CASSPTTGRNTEAFF. The chain couples TRBV5-1 to TRBJ1-1; the TRBD1 assignment by TCRdb is unverifiable without DNA. CDR1 is SGHRS, CDR2 YFSETQ, per germline. This CDR3 is 15 amino acids long.

The chain combines TRBV20-1 with TRBJ2-3; TCRdb picks TRBD2, but there is no DNA to check that call. The CDR3 sequence is 13 residues long. CDR1 and CDR2 from the germline V gene are DFQATT and SNEGSKA (reference sequence). The CDR3 loop reads CSARQREIDTQYF.

The chain recombines TRBV29-1 with TRBJ2-1; the TCRdb D gene call, TRBD2, has no DNA to confirm it. Germline loops: CDR1 SQVTM, CDR2 ANQGSEA. CDR3 length: 11 amino acids. The CDR3 spells CSASGSNEQFF.

The chain is built from TRBV27 and TRBJ1-4; TCRdb proposes TRBD1, but this gene call is untestable without DNA. This CDR3 comprises 17 residues. Germline loops: CDR1 MNHEY, CDR2 SMNVEV (reference sequence). This CDR3 reads CASSLSISPATNEKLFF.

The chain joins TRBV3-1 to TRBJ2-3. This CDR3 has 15 residues. Per germline, CDR1 LGHDT and CDR2 YNNKEL (reference sequence). The CDR3 sequence is CASSRSHDSTDTQYF.

V is TRBV6-5 and J is TRBJ2-1; with no DNA, the TCRdb D assignment of TRBD2 cannot be verified. This CDR3 contains 11 residues. CDR1 and CDR2 from the germline V gene are MNHEY and SVGAGI. This chain's CDR3 is CASRLGVEQFF.

The chain has TRBV29-1 and TRBJ1-4. The CDR3 length is 14 residues. Germline CDR1 is SQVTM and CDR2 is ANQGSEA. CDR3 sequence reads: CSVRQATTNEKLFF.

This sequence joins TRBV9 and TRBJ2-7; TCRdb proposes TRBD1, but this gene call is untestable without DNA. The CDR3 sequence is 15 residues long. CDR1 and CDR2 (germline): SGDLS, YYNGEE. The CDR3 loop is CASSPRDPLSYEQYF.

The rearrangement joins TRBV5-5 to TRBJ2-1; TCRdb picks TRBD1, but there is no DNA to check that call. This CDR3 has 15 amino acids. CDR1 is SGHKS, CDR2 YYEKEE, per germline (reference sequence). This chain's CDR3 is CASSSGISGGDEQFF.

This chain connects TRBV7-9 to TRBJ2-1; TCRdb returns TRBD1, unconfirmable since there is no DNA. The length of the CDR3 is 14 residues. Germline V gives CDR1 SEHNR, CDR2 FQNEAQ (reference sequence). CDR3 loop: CASSIGGVGNEQFF.

The gene calls are TRBV5-1 and TRBJ2-5; the TCRdb D gene call, TRBD2, has no DNA to confirm it. The CDR3 spans 16 residues. Germline lookup yields CDR1 SGHRS and CDR2 YFSETQ. The CDR3 loop is CASSLLAGGRQETQYF.

The rearrangement links TRBV7-2 to TRBJ2-3. Germline CDR1 reads SGHTA; CDR2 reads FQGNSA. The CDR3 has 15 amino acids. CDR3 sequence reads: CASSLGPVRTDTQYF. Complete variable domain (other parts from reference TRBV7-2 and TRBJ2-3): GAGVSQSPSNKVTEKGKDVELRCDPISGHTALYWYRQSLGQGLEFLIYFQGNSAPDKSGLPSDRFSAERTGGSVSTLTIQRTQQEDSAVYLCASSLGPVRTDTQYFGPGTRLTVL.

V and J are TRBV18 and TRBJ2-1; lacking DNA, the TRBD2 call made by TCRdb goes unchecked. The CDR3 length is 18 residues. CDR1 and CDR2 (germline): KGHSH, LQKENI. CDR3 protein: CASSPRREGLFSYNEQFF.

This chain connects TRBV5-4 to TRBJ2-5; the TCRdb call, TRBD1, lacks DNA for checking. The CDR3 runs 13 residues. Germline V CDR1 and CDR2: SGHNT, YYREEE (reference sequence). The CDR3 sequence: CASRGGGGETQYF.

The chain carries TRBV12-3 or TRBV12-4 and TRBJ2-1; there is no DNA to check the TCRdb D call of TRBD1. This CDR3 comprises 18 residues. The CDR3 spells CASSRTSGTGGSKVGQFF.

This chain links TRBV12-3 or TRBV12-4 with TRBJ2-1; TCRdb's D gene call, TRBD1, goes unchecked for lack of DNA. The CDR3 loop spans 13 amino acids. The CDR3 loop reads CASSLAGGQGGFF.

The chain links TRBV5-1 to TRBJ2-1; checking the TCRdb D call of TRBD2 is not possible without DNA. This CDR3 is 18 amino acids long. Germline values: CDR1 SGHRS, CDR2 YFSETQ. CDR3 residues: CASSLTGLAGGHGAEQFF.

The rearrangement links TRBV7-8 to TRBJ2-5; lacking DNA, the TRBD2 call made by TCRdb goes unchecked. The germline gives CDR1 SGHVS, CDR2 FQNEAQ. The CDR3 has 20 residues. The CDR3 loop is CASSFFPPGLAGVGQETQYF.

The J gene is TRBJ2-3, the V gene TRBV20-1; TCRdb's assignment of TRBD2 cannot be checked, as there is no DNA. The germline CDR1 and CDR2 sequences are DFQATT and SNEGSKA (reference sequence). The CDR3 spans 16 residues. CDR3 amino acids: CSARSSREVVTDTQYF.

The rearrangement links TRBV24-1 to TRBJ2-1; absent DNA, TCRdb's TRBD1 call cannot be checked. This CDR3 comprises 13 residues. Germline-derived CDR1 and CDR2 are KGHDR and SFDVKD. CDR3 residues: CATSDFRVSEQFF.

The rearrangement uses TRBV28 and TRBJ1-1; without DNA, the TCRdb call of TRBD1 cannot be checked. The germline gives CDR1 MDHEN, CDR2 SYDVKM. This CDR3 region has 14 residues. CDR3 region: CASSPGALNTEAFF.

The V call is TRBV6-1, the J call TRBJ1-5; as DNA is missing, the TRBD1 call by TCRdb cannot be tested. Germline V gives CDR1 MNHNS, CDR2 SASEGT. The CDR3 runs 14 residues. CDR3 residues: CASSERVGGQPQHF.